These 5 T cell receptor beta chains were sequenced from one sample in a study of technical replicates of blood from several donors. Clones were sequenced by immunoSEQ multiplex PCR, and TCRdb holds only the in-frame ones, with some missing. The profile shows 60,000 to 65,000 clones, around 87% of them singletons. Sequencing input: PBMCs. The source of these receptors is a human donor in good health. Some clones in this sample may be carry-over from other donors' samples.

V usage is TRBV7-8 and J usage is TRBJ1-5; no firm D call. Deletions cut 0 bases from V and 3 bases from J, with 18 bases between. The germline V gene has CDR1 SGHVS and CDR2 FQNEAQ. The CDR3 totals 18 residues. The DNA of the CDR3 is TGTGCCAGCAGCTTAGCCGAGGGAGGAATGAAACTCAATCAGCCCCAGCATTTT. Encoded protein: CASSLAEGGMKLNQPQHF.

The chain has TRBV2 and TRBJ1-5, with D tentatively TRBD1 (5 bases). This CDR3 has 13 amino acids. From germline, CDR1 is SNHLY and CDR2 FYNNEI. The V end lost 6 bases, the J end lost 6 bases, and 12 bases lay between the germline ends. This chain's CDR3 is CASRGREAQPQHF. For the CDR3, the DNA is TGTGCCAGCAGGGGACGGGAGGCTCAGCCCCAGCATTTT.

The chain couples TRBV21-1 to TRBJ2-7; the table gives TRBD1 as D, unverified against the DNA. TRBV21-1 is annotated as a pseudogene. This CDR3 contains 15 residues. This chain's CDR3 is CASSKEVRGYYEQYF. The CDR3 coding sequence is TGTGCCAGCAGCAAAGAGGTCAGGGGGTACTACGAGCAGTACTTC.

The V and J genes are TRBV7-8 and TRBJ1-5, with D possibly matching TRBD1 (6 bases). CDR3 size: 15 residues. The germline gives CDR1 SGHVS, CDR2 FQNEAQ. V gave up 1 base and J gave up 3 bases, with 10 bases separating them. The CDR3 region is CASSLVAGANQPQHF. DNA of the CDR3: TGTGCCAGCAGCTTAGTGGCAGGGGCCAATCAGCCCCAGCATTTT. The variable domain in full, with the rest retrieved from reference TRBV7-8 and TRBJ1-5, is GAGVSQSPRYKVAKRGQDVALRCDPISGHVSLFWYQQALGQGPEFLTYFQNEAQLDKSGLPSDRFFAERPEGSVSTLKIQRTQQEDSAVYLCASSLVAGANQPQHFGDGTRLSIL.

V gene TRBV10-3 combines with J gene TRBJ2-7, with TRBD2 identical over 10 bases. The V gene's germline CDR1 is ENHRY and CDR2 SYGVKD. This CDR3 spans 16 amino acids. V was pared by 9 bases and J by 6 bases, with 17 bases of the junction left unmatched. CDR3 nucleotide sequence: TGTGCCATTACCAAGGGTGTGAGCGGGAGGGCCTCCGAGCAGTACTTC. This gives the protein CAITKGVSGRASEQYF.